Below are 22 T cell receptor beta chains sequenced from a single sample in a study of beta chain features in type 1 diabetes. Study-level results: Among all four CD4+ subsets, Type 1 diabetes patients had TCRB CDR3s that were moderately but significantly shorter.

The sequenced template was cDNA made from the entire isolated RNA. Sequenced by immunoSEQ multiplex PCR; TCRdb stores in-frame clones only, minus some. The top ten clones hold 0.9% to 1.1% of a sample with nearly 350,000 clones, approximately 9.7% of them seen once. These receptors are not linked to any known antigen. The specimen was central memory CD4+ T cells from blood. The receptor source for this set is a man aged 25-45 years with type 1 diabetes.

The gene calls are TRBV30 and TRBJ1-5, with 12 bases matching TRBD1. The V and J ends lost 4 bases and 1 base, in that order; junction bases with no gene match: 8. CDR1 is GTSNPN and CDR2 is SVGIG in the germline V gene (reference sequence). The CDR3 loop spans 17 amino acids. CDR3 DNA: TGTGCCTGGAACACGGGACAGGGGGCGTGGAGCAATCAGCCCCAGCATTTT. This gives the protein CAWNTGQGAWSNQPQHF.

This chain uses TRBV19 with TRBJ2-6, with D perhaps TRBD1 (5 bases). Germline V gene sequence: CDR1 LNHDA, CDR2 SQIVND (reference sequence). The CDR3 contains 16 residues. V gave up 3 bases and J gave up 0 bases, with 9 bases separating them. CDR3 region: CASSMQGSSGANVLTF. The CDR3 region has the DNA TGTGCCAGTAGTATGCAGGGAAGCTCTGGGGCCAACGTCCTGACTTTC.

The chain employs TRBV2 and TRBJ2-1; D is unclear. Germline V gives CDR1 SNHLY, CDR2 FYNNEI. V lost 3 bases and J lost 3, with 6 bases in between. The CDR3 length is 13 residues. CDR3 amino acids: CASSEGNYNEQFF. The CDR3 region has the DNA TGTGCCAGCAGTGAGGGCAACTACAATGAGCAGTTCTTC.

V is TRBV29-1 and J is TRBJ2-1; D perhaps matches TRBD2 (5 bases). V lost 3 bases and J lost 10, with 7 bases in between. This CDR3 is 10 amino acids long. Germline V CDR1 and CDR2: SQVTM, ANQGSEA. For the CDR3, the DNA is TGCAGCGTTGATGGCGGGGAGCAGTTCTTC. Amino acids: CSVDGGEQFF.

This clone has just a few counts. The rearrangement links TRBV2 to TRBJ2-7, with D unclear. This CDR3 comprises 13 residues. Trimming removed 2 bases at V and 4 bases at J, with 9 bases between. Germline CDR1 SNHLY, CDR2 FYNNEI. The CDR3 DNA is TGTGCCAGCAGTGAACGGCTAGGTTACGAGCAGTACTTC. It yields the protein CASSERLGYEQYF.

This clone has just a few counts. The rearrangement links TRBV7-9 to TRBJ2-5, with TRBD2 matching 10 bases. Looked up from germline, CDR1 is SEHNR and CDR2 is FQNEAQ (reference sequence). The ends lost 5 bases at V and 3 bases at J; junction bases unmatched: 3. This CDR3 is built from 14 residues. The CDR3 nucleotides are TGTGCCAGCAGCCCAGGACTAGCGGAAGAGACCCAGTACTTC. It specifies CASSPGLAEETQYF.

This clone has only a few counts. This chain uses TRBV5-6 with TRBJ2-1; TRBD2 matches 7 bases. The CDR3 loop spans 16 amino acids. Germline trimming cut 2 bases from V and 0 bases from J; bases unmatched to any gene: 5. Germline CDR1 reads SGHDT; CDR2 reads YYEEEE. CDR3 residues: CASSFGGTSSYNEQFF. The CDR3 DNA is TGTGCCAGCAGCTTCGGGGGGACCAGCTCCTACAATGAGCAGTTCTTC.

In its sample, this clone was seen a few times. The DNA for the CDR3 is TGTGCCAGCAGCTACTTAGGGGGTTACGAGCAGTACTTC. The encoded protein is CASSYLGGYEQYF. This chain joins TRBV7-9 and TRBJ2-7; tentatively, D is TRBD1 (6 bases). This CDR3 has 13 residues. Germline V CDR1 and CDR2: SEHNR, FQNEAQ (reference sequence). Trimming removed 4 bases from V and 4 bases from J, with 11 bases in between.

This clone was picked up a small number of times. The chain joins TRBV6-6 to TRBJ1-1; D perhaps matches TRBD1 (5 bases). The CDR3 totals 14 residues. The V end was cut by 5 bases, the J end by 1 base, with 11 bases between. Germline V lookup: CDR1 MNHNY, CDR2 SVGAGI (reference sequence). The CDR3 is CASSLTQGNTEAFF. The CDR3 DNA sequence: TGTGCCAGCAGTCTAACCCAGGGGAACACTGAAGCTTTCTTT.

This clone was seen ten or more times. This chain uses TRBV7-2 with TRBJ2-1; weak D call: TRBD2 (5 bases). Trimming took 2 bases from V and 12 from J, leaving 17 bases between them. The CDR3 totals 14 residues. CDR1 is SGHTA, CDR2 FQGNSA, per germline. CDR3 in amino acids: CASSLIERGLAQFF. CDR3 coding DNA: TGTGCCAGCAGCTTAATAGAGCGAGGGCTTGCGCAGTTCTTC.

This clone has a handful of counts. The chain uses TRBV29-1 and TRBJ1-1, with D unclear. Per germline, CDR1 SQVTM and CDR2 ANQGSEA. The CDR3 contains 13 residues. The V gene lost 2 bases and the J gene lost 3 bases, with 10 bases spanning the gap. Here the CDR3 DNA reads TGCAGCGTTGAAACACCAGTTTACACTGAAGCTTTCTTT. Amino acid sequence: CSVETPVYTEAFF.

This CDR3 is CASRIHGELYGYTF. The CDR3 DNA sequence: TGTGCCAGCAGGATCCACGGGGAACTCTATGGCTACACCTTC. The V call is TRBV28, the J call TRBJ1-2; D unresolved. Trimming took off 6 bases at V and 4 bases at J, with 15 bases between the two ends. CDR1 is MDHEN, CDR2 SYDVKM, per germline. This CDR3 comprises 14 residues.

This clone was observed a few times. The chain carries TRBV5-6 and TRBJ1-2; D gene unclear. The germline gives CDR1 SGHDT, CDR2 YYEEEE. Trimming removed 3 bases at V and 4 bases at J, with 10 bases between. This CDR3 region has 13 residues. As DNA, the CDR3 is TGTGCCAGCAGCTCAGACCCACGCTATGGCTACACCTTC. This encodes CASSSDPRYGYTF.

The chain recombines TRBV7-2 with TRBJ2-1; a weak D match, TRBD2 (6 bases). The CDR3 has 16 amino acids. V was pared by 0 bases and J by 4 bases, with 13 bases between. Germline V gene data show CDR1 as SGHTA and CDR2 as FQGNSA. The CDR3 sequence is CASSLAAGRNYNEQFF. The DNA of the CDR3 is TGTGCCAGCAGCTTAGCGGCGGGGAGGAATTACAATGAGCAGTTCTTC.

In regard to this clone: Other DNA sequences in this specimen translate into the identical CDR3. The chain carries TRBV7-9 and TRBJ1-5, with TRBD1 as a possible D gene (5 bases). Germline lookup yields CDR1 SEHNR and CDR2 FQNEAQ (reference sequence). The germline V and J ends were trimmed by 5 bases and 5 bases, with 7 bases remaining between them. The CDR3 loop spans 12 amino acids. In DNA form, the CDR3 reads TGTGCCAGCAGCCGGGGGGATCAGCCCCAGCATTTT. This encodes CASSRGDQPQHF.

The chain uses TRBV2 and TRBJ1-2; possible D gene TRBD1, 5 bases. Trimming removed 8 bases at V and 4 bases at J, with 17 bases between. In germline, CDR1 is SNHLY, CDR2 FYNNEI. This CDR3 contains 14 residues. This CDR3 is CASALLGEPYGYTF. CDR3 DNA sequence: TGTGCCAGCGCCCTTCTGGGGGAACCCTATGGCTACACCTTC.

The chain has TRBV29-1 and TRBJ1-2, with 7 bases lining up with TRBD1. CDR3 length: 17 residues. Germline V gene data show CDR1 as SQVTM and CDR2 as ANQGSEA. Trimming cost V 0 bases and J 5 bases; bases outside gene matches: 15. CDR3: CSVEEAHKQGDLYGYTF. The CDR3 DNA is TGCAGCGTTGAAGAAGCCCACAAGCAGGGGGATCTATATGGCTACACCTTC.

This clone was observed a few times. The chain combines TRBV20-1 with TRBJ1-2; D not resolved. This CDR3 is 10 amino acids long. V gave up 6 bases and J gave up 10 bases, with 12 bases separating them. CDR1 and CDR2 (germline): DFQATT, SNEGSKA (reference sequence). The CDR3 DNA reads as TGCAGTGCGCGGACCGGGGTCTACACCTTC. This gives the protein CSARTGVYTF.

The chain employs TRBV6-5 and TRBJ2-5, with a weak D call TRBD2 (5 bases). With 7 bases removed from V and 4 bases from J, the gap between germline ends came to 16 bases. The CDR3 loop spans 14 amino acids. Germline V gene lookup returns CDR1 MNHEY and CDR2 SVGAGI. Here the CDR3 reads CASKDPAGGETQYF. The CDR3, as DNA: TGTGCCAGCAAGGATCCGGCAGGAGGAGAGACCCAGTACTTC.

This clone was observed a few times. The DNA for the CDR3 is TGTGCCAGCAGCTTAGCTAGCGTTAGCACAGATACGCAGTATTTT. This codes for CASSLASVSTDTQYF. This rearrangement joins TRBV7-2 to TRBJ2-3; D perhaps matches TRBD2 (5 bases). CDR1 and CDR2 from the germline V gene are SGHTA and FQGNSA. The germline V and J ends were trimmed by 0 bases and 0 bases, with 7 bases remaining between them. This CDR3 has 15 amino acids.

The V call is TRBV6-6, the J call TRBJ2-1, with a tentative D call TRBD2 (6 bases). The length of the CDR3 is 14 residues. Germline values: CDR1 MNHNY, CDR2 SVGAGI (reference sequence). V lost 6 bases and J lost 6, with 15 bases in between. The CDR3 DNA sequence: TGTGCCAGCAGCCCCCCGGTGGGGGGCAATGAGCAGTTCTTC. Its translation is CASSPPVGGNEQFF.

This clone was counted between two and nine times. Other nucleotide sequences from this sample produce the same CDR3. In DNA form, the CDR3 reads TGTGCCAGCCGAGGATCTGGGGCCAACGTCCTGACTTTC. It encodes CASRGSGANVLTF. The chain combines TRBV2 with TRBJ2-6; D unresolved. Trimming left V 8 bases short and J 1 base short, with 6 bases between. The CDR3 spans 13 residues. Germline loops: CDR1 SNHLY, CDR2 FYNNEI.